The entry that follows covers one TCR beta chain sequence. This clonotype has just a few counts. It has no known antigen specificity. One base away there is no much larger clone; base qualities are not given. The sample is drawn from a study of response to subunit inactivated influenza vaccine (dated by TCRdb to the late 2010s). About the full investigation: The study used deep quantitative T cell receptor repertoire profiling to track responses to a trivalent subunit inactivated influenza vaccine.

Results and caveats for the whole study, not just this receptor: The authors proposed that each seasonal influenza vaccination may bring in only a limited number of new T cells.

Library prep was done by RT-PCR. Sequenced on an Illumina HiSeq 2500. Through fastp at Q25 and MiXCR, TCRdb rebuilt clones from the public reads, retaining in-frame beta chains. CDR3 protein duplicates are merged, each entry listing the most common genes and DNA. In this sample the table shows 200,000 to 250,000 distinct CDR3 sequences, over 9% of which occur a single time. Of the sample, roughly 7.7% is held by the ten largest clones. The CDR3 spans 15 residues, from the cysteine through the phenylalanine. Only the CDR3 region is kept as DNA, spanning 45 bases read in frame from base 1. After removal of 4 bases from V and 4 bases from J, the junction retains 5 bases not matched to a gene. CDR1 and CDR2 are drawn from the germline V gene: SGHRS, YFSETQ.

The receptor's source is a man in his fifties or sixties who received an inactivated influenza vaccine. Donor details come from another sample of the same person, matched by shared clones. The sequence joins TRBV5-1 to TRBJ2-3; TRBD2 aligns with 11 central bases. The sample was non-naive T cells sorted from PBMCs, taken around 15 days before vaccination. This specimen's cell subset or site label, interpreted: memory T cell fraction. The CDR3 protein: CASSGSGGAADTQYF. The DNA sequence is TGCGCCAGCAGCGGTAGCGGGGGGGCCGCAGATACGCAGTATTTT.